This T cell receptor beta chain was captured by sequencing in a study of blood T cells in healthy people across ages. The study, taken as a whole, reports: Investigators viewed diversity estimates from one million T cells as underestimates, the study reported. The study could not conclusively compare naive and antigen-experienced cells, given its unsorted PBMCs.

Primed by a sample-barcoded 5' primer and a J-beta primer mix, a second PCR proceeded for 7 to 11 cycles. Every cDNA was tagged by a template-switch adaptor with 12 random nucleotides. TCRdb itself ran the 5' RACE reads through MiXCR, one entry per CDR3 protein. The sample shows over a million distinct CDR3 sequences, 42% of them seen only once. Drawn from each donor were ten milliliters of peripheral blood. The CDR3 sequence is 14 residues long. Germline V gene sequence: CDR1 MNHEY, CDR2 SVGAGI. Details on this clonotype: The antigen is undetermined. This may be a read error, as it is one base from a much larger clone.

What was sequenced was blood. The clonotype was recovered from a woman under 30 in good health. The chain links TRBV6-5 to TRBJ2-1; D unclear. Judging by the DNA end, TRBJ2-7 fits better; the J call may be wrong. The CDR3 loop is CASSYGPAYNEQYF. The CDR3 DNA follows: TGTGCCAGCAGTTACGGGCCGGCTTACAATGAGCAGTACTTC.